The TCR beta chain described here comes from a study of CD4 T cells in relation to SARS-CoV-2 and coronaviruses. Unexposed donor CD4+ T cells date from about 2011-2018, before the COVID-19 pandemic. Isolation of CD4+ T cells took place after less than 13 days in culture. Details on this clone: Its antigen is as yet unknown.

V was clipped by 8 bases and J by 6 bases; unmatched bases: 12. The germline V gene has CDR1 MDHEN and CDR2 SYDVKM. The CDR3 has 14 amino acids. This table comes from immunoSEQ multiplex PCR, and its TCRdb copy is limited to in-frame clones, with some not included. The sample holds about 16,000 clones, 65% to 85% seen once. This sequence was found in a human donor in good health. Specimen: CD4+ T cells from PBMCs, cultured in vitro. J is TRBJ2-7 and V is TRBV28, with 8 nucleotides matching TRBD2. The CDR3, as DNA: TGTGCCAGCGGTGCGACTAGCGTCCGAGGCGAGCAGTACTTC. The encoded protein is CASGATSVRGEQYF.